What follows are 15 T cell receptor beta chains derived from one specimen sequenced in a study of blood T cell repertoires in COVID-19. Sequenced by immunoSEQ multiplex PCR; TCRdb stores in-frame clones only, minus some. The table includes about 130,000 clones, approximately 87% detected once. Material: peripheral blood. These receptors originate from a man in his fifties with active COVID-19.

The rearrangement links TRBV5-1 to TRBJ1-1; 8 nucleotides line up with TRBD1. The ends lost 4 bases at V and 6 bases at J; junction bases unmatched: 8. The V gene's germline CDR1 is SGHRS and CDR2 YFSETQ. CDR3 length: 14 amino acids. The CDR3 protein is CASSLGQGVAEAFF. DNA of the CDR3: TGCGCCAGCAGCCTTGGACAGGGTGTCGCTGAAGCTTTCTTT.

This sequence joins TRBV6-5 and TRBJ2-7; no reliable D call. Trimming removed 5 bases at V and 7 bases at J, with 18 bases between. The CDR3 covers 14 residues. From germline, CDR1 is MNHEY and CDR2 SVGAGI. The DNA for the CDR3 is TGTGCCAGCAGTCAGTCGAGGCCTTCTAGGGAGCAGTACTTC. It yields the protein CASSQSRPSREQYF.

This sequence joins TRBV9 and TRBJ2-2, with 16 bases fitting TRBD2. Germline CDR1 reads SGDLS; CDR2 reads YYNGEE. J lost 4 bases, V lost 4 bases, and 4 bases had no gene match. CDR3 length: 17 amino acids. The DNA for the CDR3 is TGTGCCAGCAGCATTGGGACTAGCGGGGGGGTCACCGGGGAGCTGTTTTTT. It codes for CASSIGTSGGVTGELFF.

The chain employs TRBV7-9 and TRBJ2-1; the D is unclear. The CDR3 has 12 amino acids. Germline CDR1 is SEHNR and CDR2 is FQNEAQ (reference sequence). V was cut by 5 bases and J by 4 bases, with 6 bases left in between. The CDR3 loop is CASSPRYNEQFF. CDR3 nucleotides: TGTGCCAGCAGCCCTCGGTACAATGAGCAGTTCTTC.

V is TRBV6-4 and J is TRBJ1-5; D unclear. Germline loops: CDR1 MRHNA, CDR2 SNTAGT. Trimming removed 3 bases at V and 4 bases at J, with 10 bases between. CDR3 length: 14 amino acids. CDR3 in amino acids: CASSERLPNQPQHF. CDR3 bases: TGTGCCAGCAGTGAGAGGCTGCCGAATCAGCCCCAGCATTTT.

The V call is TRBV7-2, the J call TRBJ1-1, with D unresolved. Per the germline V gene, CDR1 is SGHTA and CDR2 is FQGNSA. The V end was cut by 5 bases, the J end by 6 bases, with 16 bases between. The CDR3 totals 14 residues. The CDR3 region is CASSPNRLRPEAFF. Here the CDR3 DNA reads TGTGCCAGCAGCCCGAACCGATTGAGGCCTGAAGCTTTCTTT.

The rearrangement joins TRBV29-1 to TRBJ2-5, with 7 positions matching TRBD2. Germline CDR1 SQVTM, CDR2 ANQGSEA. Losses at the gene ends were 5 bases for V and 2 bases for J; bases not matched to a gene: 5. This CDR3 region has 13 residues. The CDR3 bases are TGCAGCGTTTCCGGGAGGATACAAGAGACCCAGTACTTC. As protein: CSVSGRIQETQYF.

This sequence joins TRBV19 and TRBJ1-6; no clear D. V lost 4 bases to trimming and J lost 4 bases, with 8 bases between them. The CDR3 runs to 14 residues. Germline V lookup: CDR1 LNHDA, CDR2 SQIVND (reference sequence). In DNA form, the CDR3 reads TGTGCCAGTAGTACCTCCGGTTATAATTCACCCCTCCACTTT. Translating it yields CASSTSGYNSPLHF.

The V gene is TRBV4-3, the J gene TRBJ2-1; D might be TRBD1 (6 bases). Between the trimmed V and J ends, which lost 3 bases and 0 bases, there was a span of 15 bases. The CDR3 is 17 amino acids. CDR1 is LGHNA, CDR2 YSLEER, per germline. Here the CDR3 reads CASSHRDWTASYNEQFF. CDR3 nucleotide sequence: TGCGCCAGCAGCCACCGAGACTGGACAGCCTCCTACAATGAGCAGTTCTTC.

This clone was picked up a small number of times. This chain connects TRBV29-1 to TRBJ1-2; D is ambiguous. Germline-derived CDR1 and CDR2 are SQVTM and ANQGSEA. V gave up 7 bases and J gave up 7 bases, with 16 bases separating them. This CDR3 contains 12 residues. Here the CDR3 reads CSGGVGGGGYTF. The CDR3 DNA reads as TGCAGCGGGGGTGTGGGAGGAGGTGGCTACACCTTC. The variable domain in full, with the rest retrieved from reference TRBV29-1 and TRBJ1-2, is SAVISQKPSRDICQRGTSLTIQCQVDSQVTMMFWYRQQPGQSLTLIATANQGSEATYESGFVIDKFPISRPNLTFSTLTVSNMSPEDSSIYLCSGGVGGGGYTFGSGTRLTVV.

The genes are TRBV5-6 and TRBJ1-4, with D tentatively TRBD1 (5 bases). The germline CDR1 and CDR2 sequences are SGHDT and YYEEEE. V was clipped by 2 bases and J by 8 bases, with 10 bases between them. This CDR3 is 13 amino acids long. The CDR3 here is CASSLGRVEKLFF. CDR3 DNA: TGTGCCAGCAGCTTAGGCAGGGTAGAAAAACTGTTTTTT. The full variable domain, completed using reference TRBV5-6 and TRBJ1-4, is DAGVTQSPTHLIKTRGQQVTLRCSPKSGHDTVSWYQQALGQGPQFIFQYYEEEERQRGNFPDRFSGHQFPNYSSELNVNALLLGDSALYLCASSLGRVEKLFFGSGTQLSVL.

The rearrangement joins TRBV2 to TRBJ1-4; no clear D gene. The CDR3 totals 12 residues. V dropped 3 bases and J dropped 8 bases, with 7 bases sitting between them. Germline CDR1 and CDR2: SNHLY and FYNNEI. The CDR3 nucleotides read TGTGCCAGCAGTGACCAGTCCGAAAAACTGTTTTTT. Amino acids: CASSDQSEKLFF.

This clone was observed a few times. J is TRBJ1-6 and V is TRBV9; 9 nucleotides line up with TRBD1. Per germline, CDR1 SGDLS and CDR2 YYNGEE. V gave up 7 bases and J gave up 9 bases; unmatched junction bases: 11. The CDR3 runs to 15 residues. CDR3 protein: CASGGSGQGTSPLHF. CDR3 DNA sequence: TGTGCCAGCGGGGGCTCGGGACAGGGTACTTCACCCCTCCACTTT.

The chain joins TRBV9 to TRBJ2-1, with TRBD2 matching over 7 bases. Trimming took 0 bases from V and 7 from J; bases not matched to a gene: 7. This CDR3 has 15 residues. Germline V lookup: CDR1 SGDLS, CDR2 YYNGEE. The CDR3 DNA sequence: TGTGCCAGCAGCGTAGATGGGGGGGTTCGTAATGAGCAGTTCTTC. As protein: CASSVDGGVRNEQFF. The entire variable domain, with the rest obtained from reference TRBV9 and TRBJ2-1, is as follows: DSGVTQTPKHLITATGQRVTLRCSPRSGDLSVYWYQQSLDQGLQFLIQYYNGEERAKGNILERFSAQQFPDLHSELNLSSLELGDSALYFCASSVDGGVRNEQFFGPGTRLTVL.

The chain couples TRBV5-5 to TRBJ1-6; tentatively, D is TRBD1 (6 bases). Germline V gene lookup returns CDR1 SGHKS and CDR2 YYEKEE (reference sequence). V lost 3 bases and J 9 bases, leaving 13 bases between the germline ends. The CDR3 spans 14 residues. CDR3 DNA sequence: TGTGCCAGCAGCTCCCCGACAGGATCTTCACCCCTCCACTTT. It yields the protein CASSSPTGSSPLHF.